These T cell receptor beta chains were read from a single sample in a study of blood T cell repertoires in COVID-19. The protocol was immunoSEQ multiplex PCR, while the TCRdb copy is restricted to in-frame clones and leaves out a portion. The table has 85,000 to 95,000 clones, approximately 91% seen once. The sample taken for sequencing was peripheral blood. All receptors come from a man aged 55 to 69 with COVID-19, enrolled during active disease. CDR3s include the opening cysteine and the closing phenylalanine or tryptophan. The order of the fields is V gene, CDR3 length, clone size, D gene, J gene, CDR3 protein, CDR3 DNA. D genes are given only for firm matches. Clone size is not always given. Where it is, it says once, few, many or a class for expanded clones.

TRBV6-1	17	-	-	TRBJ2-2	CASSDRGAGWGTGELFF	TGTGCCAGCAGTGATAGGGGCGCAGGGTGGGGCACCGGGGAGCTGTTTTTT
TRBV12-2	16	-	-	TRBJ2-3	CASRPLGGLGSDTQYF	TGTGCAAGTCGCCCGCTGGGAGGGCTCGGGTCAGATACGCAGTATTTT
TRBV7-9	14	few	-	TRBJ2-3	CASSLRGSTDTQYF	TGTGCCAGCAGCCTCAGGGGATCCACAGATACGCAGTATTTT
TRBV6-4	20	-	TRBD1	TRBJ1-4	CASSDSNRERQGAANEKLFF	TGTGCCAGCAGTGACTCGAATAGGGAACGACAGGGGGCGGCTAATGAAAAACTGTTTTTT
TRBV7-8	15	few	-	TRBJ1-3	CASSLAAGVGNTIYF	TGTGCCAGCAGCTTAGCGGCAGGGGTTGGAAACACCATATATTTT
TRBV2	15	once	TRBD2	TRBJ2-4	CASTGRGAGKNIQYF	TGTGCCAGCACAGGGCGGGGGGCAGGCAAAAACATTCAGTACTTC
TRBV30	13	-	-	TRBJ1-3	CAWSHGSGNTIYF	TGTGCCTGGAGTCACGGCTCTGGAAACACCATATATTTT
TRBV7-8	13	-	-	TRBJ1-5	CASSSGVYQPQHF	TGTGCCAGCAGCTCGGGAGTGTATCAGCCCCAGCATTTT
TRBV6-4	15	-	-	TRBJ2-3	CASSAGQKDTDTQYF	TGTGCCAGCAGCGCAGGACAGAAAGACACAGATACGCAGTATTTT
TRBV9	16	-	-	TRBJ2-6	CASSVNRNSGANVLTF	TGTGCCAGCAGCGTTAACAGGAACTCTGGGGCCAACGTCCTGACTTTC
TRBV2	15	-	TRBD2	TRBJ2-7	CASSSGLATSYEQYF	TGTGCCAGCAGCTCTGGACTAGCGACGTCCTACGAGCAGTACTTC
TRBV7-3	15	-	TRBD1	TRBJ2-3	CASSLTGQDTDTQYF	TGTGCCAGCAGCTTAACGGGACAGGACACAGATACGCAGTATTTT
TRBV11-3	16	-	-	TRBJ2-3	CASSLDRGYGTDTQYF	TGTGCCAGCAGCTTAGACCGGGGGTATGGCACAGATACGCAGTATTTT
TRBV19	16	-	-	TRBJ1-5	CASSMGAGYSNQPQHF	TGTGCCAGTAGTATGGGGGCAGGGTATAGCAATCAGCCCCAGCATTTT
TRBV5-5	14	-	-	TRBJ1-6	CASSFPFGDSPLHF	TGTGCCAGCAGCTTCCCGTTCGGGGATTCACCCCTCCACTTT
TRBV9	13	-	-	TRBJ1-5	CASSVDSDQPQHF	TGTGCCAGCAGCGTAGATTCGGATCAGCCCCAGCATTTT
TRBV7-2	16	-	-	TRBJ2-2	CASSLDLGDRFGELFF	TGTGCCAGCAGCTTAGATCTCGGCGACAGGTTCGGGGAGCTGTTTTTT
TRBV28	13	-	-	TRBJ2-5	CASRKTSQETQYF	TGTGCCAGCAGAAAGACATCCCAAGAGACCCAGTACTTC
TRBV5-6	15	-	-	TRBJ2-7	CASSLGSSAFYEQYF	TGTGCCAGCAGCTTAGGAAGTAGCGCCTTCTACGAGCAGTACTTC
TRBV7-9	13	once	-	TRBJ1-5	CASSLARDQPQHF	TGTGCCAGCAGCTTAGCTCGGGATCAGCCCCAGCATTTT
TRBV5-4	15	few	-	TRBJ2-7	CASSLGGALGYEQYF	TGTGCCAGCAGCTTGGGCGGGGCCTTAGGGTACGAGCAGTACTTC
TRBV28	14	-	-	TRBJ2-1	CASIPRTVYNEQFF	TGTGCCAGCATCCCCAGGACAGTCTACAATGAGCAGTTCTTC